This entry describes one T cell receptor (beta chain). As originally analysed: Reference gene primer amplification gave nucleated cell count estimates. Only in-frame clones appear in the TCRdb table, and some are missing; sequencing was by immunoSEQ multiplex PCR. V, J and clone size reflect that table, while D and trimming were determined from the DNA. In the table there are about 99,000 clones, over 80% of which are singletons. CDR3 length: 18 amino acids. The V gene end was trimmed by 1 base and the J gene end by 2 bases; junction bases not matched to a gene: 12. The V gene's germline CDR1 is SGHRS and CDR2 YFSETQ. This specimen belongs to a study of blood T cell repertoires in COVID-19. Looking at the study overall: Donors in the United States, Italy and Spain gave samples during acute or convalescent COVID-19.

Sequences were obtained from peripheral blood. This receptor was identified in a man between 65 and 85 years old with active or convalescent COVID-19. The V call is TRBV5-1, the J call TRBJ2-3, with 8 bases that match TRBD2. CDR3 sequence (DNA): TGCGCCAGCAGCTTGTTCCCCGGGCGGGGGGCAAACACAGATACGCAGTATTTT. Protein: CASSLFPGRGANTDTQYF. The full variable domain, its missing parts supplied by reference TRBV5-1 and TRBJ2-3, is KAGVTQTPRYLIKTRGQQVTLSCSPISGHRSVSWYQQTPGQGLQFLFEYFSETQRNKGNFPGRFSGRQFSNSRSEMNVSTLELGDSALYLCASSLFPGRGANTDTQYFGPGTRLTVL.